One sample yielded the 18 T cell receptor beta chains listed below, sequenced in a study of cytomegalovirus exposure and HLA in healthy donors. The study ran its PCR with 60 Vbeta and 13 Jbeta primers. The table came from immunoSEQ multiplex PCR; TCRdb's copy has only in-frame clones and leaves some out. Here the sample spans roughly 36,000 clones, more than 80% being singletons. The sequenced material came from PBMCs. Receptors were obtained from a male donor in good health and CMV-seronegative.

The rearrangement links TRBV27 to TRBJ1-2; possibly TRBD1 for D (5 bases). Germline-derived CDR1 and CDR2 are MNHEY and SMNVEV (reference sequence). The CDR3 has 16 amino acids. The V end lost 2 bases, the J end lost 6 bases, and 19 bases lay between the germline ends. The CDR3: CASSLTRAGGGHGYTF. In DNA, the CDR3 is TGTGCCAGCAGTTTAACCCGGGCTGGGGGAGGACATGGCTACACCTTC.

This clone was seen a handful of times. The V call is TRBV6-5, the J call TRBJ1-3; D is ambiguous. The CDR3 covers 13 residues. V was clipped by 8 bases and J by 3 bases, with 11 bases between them. The germline V gene has CDR1 MNHEY and CDR2 SVGAGI. CDR3 region: CASRGVDGNTIYF. The DNA for the CDR3 is TGTGCCAGCCGCGGGGTCGATGGAAACACCATATATTTT.

This sequence joins TRBV27 and TRBJ1-3; 7 nucleotides agree with TRBD1. The CDR3 sequence is 13 residues long. From germline, CDR1 is MNHEY and CDR2 SMNVEV (reference sequence). V lost 8 bases, J lost 3 bases, and 4 bases stayed unmatched. The CDR3 DNA is TGTGCCAGCGGAAGGGGGCGTGGAAACACCATATATTTT. It codes for CASGRGRGNTIYF.

The chain links TRBV5-1 to TRBJ1-3; D may be TRBD1 (5 bases). Trimming removed 2 bases from V and 3 bases from J, with 12 bases in between. CDR1 is SGHRS and CDR2 is YFSETQ in the germline V gene. The CDR3 has 15 amino acids. CDR3 protein: CASSLGTQGGNTIYF. In DNA, the CDR3 is TGCGCCAGCAGCTTAGGGACTCAAGGTGGAAACACCATATATTTT. Complete variable domain (other parts from reference TRBV5-1 and TRBJ1-3): KAGVTQTPRYLIKTRGQQVTLSCSPISGHRSVSWYQQTPGQGLQFLFEYFSETQRNKGNFPGRFSGRQFSNSRSEMNVSTLELGDSALYLCASSLGTQGGNTIYFGEGSWLTVV.

Only one count was recorded for this clone. This chain uses TRBV6-5 with TRBJ1-2, with unresolved D. V was clipped by 3 bases and J by 8 bases, with 19 bases between them. The CDR3 is 15 amino acids. Germline assignment: CDR1 MNHEY and CDR2 SVGAGI. Written as DNA, the CDR3 is TGTGCCAGCAGTTATCTGGTTGGCAGTGCCGGGGGCTACACCTTC. This gives the protein CASSYLVGSAGGYTF.

The rearrangement joins TRBV5-1 to TRBJ2-2, with 11 positions matching TRBD2. The V and J ends lost 2 bases and 4 bases, in that order; junction bases with no gene match: 1. Germline values: CDR1 SGHRS, CDR2 YFSETQ. This CDR3 region has 15 residues. This CDR3 is CASSFSGGATGELFF. The CDR3 DNA follows: TGCGCCAGCAGCTTTAGCGGGGGGGCCACCGGGGAGCTGTTTTTT.

This clone was recorded only once. The chain has TRBV9 and TRBJ1-2; TRBD1 aligns across 7 bases. The CDR3 contains 14 residues. The germline V gene has CDR1 SGDLS and CDR2 YYNGEE. V shed 4 bases and J 4 bases; nucleotides not matched to a gene: 7. The CDR3 region is CASSRAQGIYGYTF. The CDR3 region has the DNA TGTGCCAGCAGCAGGGCACAGGGGATCTATGGCTACACCTTC.

This clone has more than one count but fewer than ten. This sequence joins TRBV9 and TRBJ2-6; D possibly corresponds to TRBD2 (5 bases). In germline, CDR1 is SGDLS, CDR2 YYNGEE. The V end lost 3 bases, the J end lost 0 bases, and 22 bases lay between the germline ends. The CDR3 loop spans 20 amino acids. CDR3 DNA: TGTGCCAGCAGCGAACCACGTGAGGGCCCCATGCTCTCTGGGGCCAACGTCCTGACTTTC. It encodes CASSEPREGPMLSGANVLTF.

The chain joins TRBV5-3 to TRBJ1-1, with 9 bases fitting TRBD1. TRBV5-3 is treated as an ORF (open reading frame) with a function not yet certain. CDR3 length: 16 amino acids. V shed 4 bases and J 2 bases; nucleotides not matched to a gene: 9. The DNA of the CDR3 is TGTGCCAGAAGCATTACAGGGGGCGCGGGCAACACTGAAGCTTTCTTT. Protein: CARSITGGAGNTEAFF.

The rearrangement joins TRBV25-1 to TRBJ1-3; D not resolved. Trimming took off 4 bases at V and 3 bases at J, with 7 bases between the two ends. Germline CDR1 reads MGHDK; CDR2 reads SYGVNS. The CDR3 sequence is 13 residues long. The CDR3 sequence: CASSAQVGNTIYF. The CDR3, as DNA: TGTGCCAGCAGTGCCCAGGTTGGAAACACCATATATTTT.

This sequence joins TRBV28 and TRBJ2-7; D gene ambiguous. The CDR3 is 16 residues long. V lost 3 bases and J 2 bases, leaving 17 bases between the germline ends. Germline V gene sequence: CDR1 MDHEN, CDR2 SYDVKM. The CDR3 DNA is TGTGCCAGCAGTTTGGGTATTGGGCCGCCGGCCTACGAGCAGTACTTC. Encoded protein: CASSLGIGPPAYEQYF.

This rearrangement joins TRBV10-3 to TRBJ2-7; TRBD2 matches 7 bases. Per germline, CDR1 ENHRY and CDR2 SYGVKD. Unmatched junction bases numbered 14, after V lost 10 bases and J lost 5 bases. This CDR3 has 14 residues. The CDR3 DNA sequence: TGTGCCACCAGAGTGGGGGAGGGAGACCACGAGCAGTACTTC. Translation: CATRVGEGDHEQYF.

This clone has more than one count but fewer than ten. The chain employs TRBV6-1 and TRBJ1-5; 7 bases fit TRBD1. Trimming removed 4 bases from V and 7 bases from J; junction bases left unmatched: 10. Germline loops: CDR1 MNHNS, CDR2 SASEGT. There are 15 residues in the CDR3. The CDR3 coding sequence is TGTGCCAGCAGTGCCTCTAACGAGGGGGCCCAGCCCCAGCATTTT. This sequence encodes CASSASNEGAQPQHF.

The chain employs TRBV6-5 and TRBJ1-1; 7 bases align to TRBD1. This CDR3 has 13 residues. The germline V gene encodes CDR1 MNHEY and CDR2 SVGAGI. The V and J ends lost 5 bases and 4 bases, in that order; junction bases with no gene match: 4. The CDR3 DNA reads as TGTGCCAGCAGTGACAGGGAAGGCACTGAAGCTTTCTTT. Protein product: CASSDREGTEAFF.

In this sample, this clone turned up once. V gene TRBV6-1 combines with J gene TRBJ1-5; D is unresolved. From germline, CDR1 is MNHNS and CDR2 SASEGT. The length of the CDR3 is 13 residues. The V end was cut by 5 bases, the J end by 1 base, with 6 bases between. The CDR3 region has the DNA TGTGCCAGCAGTTCCCAAAGCAATCAGCCCCAGCATTTT. Residues: CASSSQSNQPQHF.

The rearrangement links TRBV7-2 to TRBJ1-5; the match to TRBD1 covers 12 bases. The CDR3 extends over 18 amino acids. The V gene's germline CDR1 is SGHTA and CDR2 FQGNSA. Germline trimming cut 5 bases from V and 5 bases from J; bases unmatched to any gene: 13. The CDR3 loop is CASSRAPLGTGGYQPQHF. The CDR3 bases are TGTGCCAGCAGCCGAGCGCCTTTGGGGACAGGGGGCTATCAGCCCCAGCATTTT.

The J gene is TRBJ1-2, the V gene TRBV30; TRBD1 might be the D (6 bases). Trimming pared 2 bases from V and 2 bases from J, leaving 12 bases between. Looked up from germline, CDR1 is GTSNPN and CDR2 is SVGIG (reference sequence). This CDR3 is built from 14 residues. Written as DNA, the CDR3 is TGTGCCTGGAGTTTGGACAGCTTAAACTATGGCTACACCTTC. Residues: CAWSLDSLNYGYTF.

This clone has a handful of counts. The chain couples TRBV2 to TRBJ1-2; D uncertain. The CDR3 has 15 amino acids. From germline, CDR1 is SNHLY and CDR2 FYNNEI. With 3 bases removed from V and 8 bases from J, the gap between germline ends came to 19 bases. CDR3 DNA: TGTGCCAGCAGTGAGACATCCACCCCGGCTATAGGCTACACCTTC. This sequence encodes CASSETSTPAIGYTF.